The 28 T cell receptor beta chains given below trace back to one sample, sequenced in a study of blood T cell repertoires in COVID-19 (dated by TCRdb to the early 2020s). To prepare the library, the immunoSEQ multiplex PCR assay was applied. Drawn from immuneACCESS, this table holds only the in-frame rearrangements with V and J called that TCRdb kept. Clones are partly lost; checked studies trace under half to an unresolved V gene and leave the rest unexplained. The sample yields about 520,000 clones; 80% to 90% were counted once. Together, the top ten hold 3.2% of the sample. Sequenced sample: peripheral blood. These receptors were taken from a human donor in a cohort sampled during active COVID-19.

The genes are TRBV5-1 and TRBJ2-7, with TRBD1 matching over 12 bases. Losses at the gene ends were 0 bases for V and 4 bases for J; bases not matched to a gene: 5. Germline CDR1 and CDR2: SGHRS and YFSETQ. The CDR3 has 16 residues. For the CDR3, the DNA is TGCGCCAGCAGCTTGGTTGGGACAGGGGGCCATTACGAGCAGTACTTC. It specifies CASSLVGTGGHYEQYF.

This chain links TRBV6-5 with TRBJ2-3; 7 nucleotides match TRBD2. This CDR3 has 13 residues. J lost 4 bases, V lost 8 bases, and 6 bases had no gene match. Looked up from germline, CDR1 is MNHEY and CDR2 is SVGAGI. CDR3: CASRGGSADTQYF. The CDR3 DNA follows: TGTGCCAGCCGGGGCGGGAGCGCAGATACGCAGTATTTT.

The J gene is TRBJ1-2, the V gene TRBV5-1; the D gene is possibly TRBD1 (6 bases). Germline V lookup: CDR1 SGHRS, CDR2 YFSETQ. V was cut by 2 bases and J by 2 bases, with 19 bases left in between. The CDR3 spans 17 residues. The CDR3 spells CASSLEGTSSLNYGYTF. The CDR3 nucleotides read TGCGCCAGCAGCTTAGAAGGGACATCCTCCTTGAACTATGGCTACACCTTC.

The CDR3 protein is CASGSGEATSDTQYF. Here the CDR3 DNA reads TGTGCTAGTGGTTCGGGGGAGGCCACGTCAGATACGCAGTATTTT. This chain joins TRBV12-5 and TRBJ2-3; maybe TRBD2 (6 bases). The germline V gene encodes CDR1 LGHNT and CDR2 FRNRAP. This CDR3 contains 15 residues. The ends were cut back, 4 bases at V and 4 bases at J, with 15 bases in the middle.

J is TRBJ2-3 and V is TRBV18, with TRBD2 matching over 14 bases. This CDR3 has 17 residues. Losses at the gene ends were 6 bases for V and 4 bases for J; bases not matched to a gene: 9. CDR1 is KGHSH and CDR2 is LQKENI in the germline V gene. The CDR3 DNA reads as TGTGCCAGCTCTCCCGGGACTAGCGGGAGTGTTTCAGATACGCAGTATTTT. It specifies CASSPGTSGSVSDTQYF.

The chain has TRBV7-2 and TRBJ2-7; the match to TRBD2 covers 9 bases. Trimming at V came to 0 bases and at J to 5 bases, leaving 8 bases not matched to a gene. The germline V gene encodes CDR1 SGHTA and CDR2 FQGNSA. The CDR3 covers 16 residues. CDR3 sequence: CASSLALLAGSHEQYF. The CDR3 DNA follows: TGTGCCAGCAGCTTAGCGCTTCTAGCGGGATCGCACGAGCAGTACTTC.

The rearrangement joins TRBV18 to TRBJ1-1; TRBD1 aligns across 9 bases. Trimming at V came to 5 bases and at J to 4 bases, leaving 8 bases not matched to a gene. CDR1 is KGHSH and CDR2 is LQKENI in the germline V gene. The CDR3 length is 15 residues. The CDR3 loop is CASSTQGAESTEAFF. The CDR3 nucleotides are TGTGCCAGCTCAACACAGGGGGCTGAGAGCACTGAAGCTTTCTTT.

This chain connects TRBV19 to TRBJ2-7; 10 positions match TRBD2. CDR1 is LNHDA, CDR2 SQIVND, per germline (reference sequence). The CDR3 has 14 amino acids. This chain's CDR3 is CARSGRASSYEQYF. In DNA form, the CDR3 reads TGTGCGCGAAGCGGGAGGGCCTCCTCCTACGAGCAGTACTTC.

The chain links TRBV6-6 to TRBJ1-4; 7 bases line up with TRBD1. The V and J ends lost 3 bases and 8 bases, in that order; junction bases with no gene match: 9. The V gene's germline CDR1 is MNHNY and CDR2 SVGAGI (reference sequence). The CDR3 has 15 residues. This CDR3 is CASSYLQGGTEKLFF. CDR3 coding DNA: TGTGCCAGCAGTTATCTCCAAGGGGGCACAGAAAAACTGTTTTTT.

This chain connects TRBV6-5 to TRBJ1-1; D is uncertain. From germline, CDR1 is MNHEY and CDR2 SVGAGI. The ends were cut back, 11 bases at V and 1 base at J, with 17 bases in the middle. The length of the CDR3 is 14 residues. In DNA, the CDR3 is TGTGCCTCTCAGTCGGGGAAACCGAACACTGAAGCTTTCTTT. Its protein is CASQSGKPNTEAFF.

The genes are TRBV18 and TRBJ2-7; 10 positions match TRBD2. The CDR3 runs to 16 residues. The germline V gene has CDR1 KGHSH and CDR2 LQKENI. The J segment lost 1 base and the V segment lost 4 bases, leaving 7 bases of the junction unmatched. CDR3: CASSRRGTSDSYEQYF. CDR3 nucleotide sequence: TGTGCCAGCTCACGGAGGGGGACTAGCGATTCCTACGAGCAGTACTTC.

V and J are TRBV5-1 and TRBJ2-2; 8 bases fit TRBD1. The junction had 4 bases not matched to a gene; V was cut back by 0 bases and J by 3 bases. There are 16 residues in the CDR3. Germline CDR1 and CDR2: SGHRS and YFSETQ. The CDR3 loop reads CASSLGLTGDTGELFF. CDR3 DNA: TGCGCCAGCAGCTTGGGTCTGACAGGGGACACCGGGGAGCTGTTTTTT.

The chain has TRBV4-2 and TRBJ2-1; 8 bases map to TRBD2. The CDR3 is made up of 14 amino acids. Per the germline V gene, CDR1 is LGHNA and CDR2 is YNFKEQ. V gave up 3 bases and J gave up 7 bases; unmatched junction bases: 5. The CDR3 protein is CASSQGGTRNEQFF. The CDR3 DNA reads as TGTGCCAGCAGCCAGGGGGGGACTAGGAATGAGCAGTTCTTC.

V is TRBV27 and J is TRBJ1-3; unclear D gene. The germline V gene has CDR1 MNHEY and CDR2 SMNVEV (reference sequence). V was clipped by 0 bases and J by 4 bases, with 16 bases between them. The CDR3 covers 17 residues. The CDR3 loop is CASSLSFPDYRGNTIYF. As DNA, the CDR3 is TGTGCCAGCAGTTTATCGTTCCCAGACTATCGGGGAAACACCATATATTTT.

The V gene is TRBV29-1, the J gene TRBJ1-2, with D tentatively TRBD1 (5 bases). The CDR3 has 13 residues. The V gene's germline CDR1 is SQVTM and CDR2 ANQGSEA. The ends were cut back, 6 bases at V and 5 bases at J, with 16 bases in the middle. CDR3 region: CSVFGRDLYGYTF. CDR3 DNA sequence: TGCAGCGTGTTCGGGAGGGACCTATATGGCTACACCTTC. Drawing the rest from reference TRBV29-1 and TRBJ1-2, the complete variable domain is SAVISQKPSRDICQRGTSLTIQCQVDSQVTMMFWYRQQPGQSLTLIATANQGSEATYESGFVIDKFPISRPNLTFSTLTVSNMSPEDSSIYLCSVFGRDLYGYTFGSGTRLTVV.

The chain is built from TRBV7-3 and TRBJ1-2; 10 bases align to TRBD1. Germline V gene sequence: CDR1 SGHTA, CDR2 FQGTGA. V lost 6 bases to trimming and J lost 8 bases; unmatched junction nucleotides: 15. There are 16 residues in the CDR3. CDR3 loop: CASRSYGTGDKRGYTF. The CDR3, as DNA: TGTGCCAGCAGATCATACGGGACAGGGGACAAGCGAGGCTACACCTTC. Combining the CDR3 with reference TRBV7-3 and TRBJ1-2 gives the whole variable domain GAGVSQTPSNKVTEKGKYVELRCDPISGHTALYWYRQSLGQGPEFLIYFQGTGAADDSGLPNDRFFAVRPEGSVSTLKIQRTERGDSAVYLCASRSYGTGDKRGYTFGSGTRLTVV.

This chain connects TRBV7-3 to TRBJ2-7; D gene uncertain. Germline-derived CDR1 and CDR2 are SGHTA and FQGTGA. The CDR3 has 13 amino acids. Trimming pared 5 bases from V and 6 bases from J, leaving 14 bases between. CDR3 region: CASSKEREFEQYF. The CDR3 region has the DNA TGTGCCAGCAGCAAGGAGCGAGAATTCGAGCAGTACTTC.

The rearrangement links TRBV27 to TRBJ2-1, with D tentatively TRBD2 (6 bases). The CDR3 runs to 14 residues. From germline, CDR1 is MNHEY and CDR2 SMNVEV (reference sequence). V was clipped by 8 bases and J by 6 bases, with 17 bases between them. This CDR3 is CASAGGGSINEQFF. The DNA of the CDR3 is TGTGCCAGCGCCGGAGGAGGGTCCATCAATGAGCAGTTCTTC.

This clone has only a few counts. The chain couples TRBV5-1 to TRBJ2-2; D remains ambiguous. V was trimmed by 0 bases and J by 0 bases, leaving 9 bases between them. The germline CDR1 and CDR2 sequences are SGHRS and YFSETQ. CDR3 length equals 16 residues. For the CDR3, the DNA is TGCGCCAGCAGCTTGGAGGCGGTCGCGAACACCGGGGAGCTGTTTTTT. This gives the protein CASSLEAVANTGELFF.

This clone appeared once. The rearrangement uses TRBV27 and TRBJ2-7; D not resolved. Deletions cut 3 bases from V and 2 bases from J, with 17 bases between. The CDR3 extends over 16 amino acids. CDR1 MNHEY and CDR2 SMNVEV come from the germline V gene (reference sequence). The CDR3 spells CASSLTGTARTYEQYF. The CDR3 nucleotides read TGTGCCAGCAGTTTGACCGGAACAGCCCGCACCTACGAGCAGTACTTC.

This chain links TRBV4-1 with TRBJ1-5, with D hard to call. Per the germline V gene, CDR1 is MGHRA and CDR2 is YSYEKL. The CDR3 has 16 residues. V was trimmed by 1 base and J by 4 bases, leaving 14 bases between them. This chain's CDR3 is CASSQASATLNQPQHF. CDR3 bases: TGCGCCAGCAGCCAAGCTTCGGCGACTTTAAATCAGCCCCAGCATTTT.

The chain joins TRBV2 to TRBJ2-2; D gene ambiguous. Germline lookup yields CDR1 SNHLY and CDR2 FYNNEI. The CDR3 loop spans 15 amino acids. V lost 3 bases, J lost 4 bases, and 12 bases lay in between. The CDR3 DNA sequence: TGTGCCAGCAGTGAGAACAGAGTGGGCACCGGGGAGCTGTTTTTT. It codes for CASSENRVGTGELFF. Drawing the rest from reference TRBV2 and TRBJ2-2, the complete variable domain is EPEVTQTPSHQVTQMGQEVILRCVPISNHLYFYWYRQILGQKVEFLVSFYNNEISEKSEIFDDQFSVERPDGSNFTLKIRSTKLEDSAMYFCASSENRVGTGELFFGEGSRLTVL.

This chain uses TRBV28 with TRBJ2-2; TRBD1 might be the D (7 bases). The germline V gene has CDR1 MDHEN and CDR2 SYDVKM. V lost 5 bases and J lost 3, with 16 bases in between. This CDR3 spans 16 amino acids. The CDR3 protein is CASSQSDREDTGELFF. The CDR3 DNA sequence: TGTGCCAGCAGTCAAAGCGACAGGGAGGACACCGGGGAGCTGTTTTTT. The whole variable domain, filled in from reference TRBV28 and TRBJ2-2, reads DVKVTQSSRYLVKRTGEKVFLECVQDMDHENMFWYRQDPGLGLRLIYFSYDVKMKEKGDIPEGYSVSREKKERFSLILESASTNQTSMYLCASSQSDREDTGELFFGEGSRLTVL.

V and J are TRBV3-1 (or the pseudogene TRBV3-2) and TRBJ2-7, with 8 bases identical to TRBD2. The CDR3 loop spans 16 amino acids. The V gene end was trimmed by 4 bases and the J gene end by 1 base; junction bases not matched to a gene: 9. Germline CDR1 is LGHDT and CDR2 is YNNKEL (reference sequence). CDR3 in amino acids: CASSPLGREGSYEQYF. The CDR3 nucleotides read TGTGCCAGCAGCCCACTTGGACGGGAGGGTTCCTACGAGCAGTACTTC.

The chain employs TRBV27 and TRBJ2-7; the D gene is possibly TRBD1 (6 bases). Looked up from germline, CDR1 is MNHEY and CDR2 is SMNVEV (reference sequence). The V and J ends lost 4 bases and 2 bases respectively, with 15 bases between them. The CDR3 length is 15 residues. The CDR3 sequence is CASSSPLGQTYEQYF. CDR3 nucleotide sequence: TGTGCCAGCAGTTCCCCCCTTGGACAGACCTACGAGCAGTACTTC.

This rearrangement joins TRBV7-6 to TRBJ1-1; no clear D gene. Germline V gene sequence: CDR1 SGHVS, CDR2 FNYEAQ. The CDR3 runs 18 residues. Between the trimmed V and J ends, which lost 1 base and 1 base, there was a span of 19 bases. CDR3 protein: CASSLVGRAAGRNTEAFF. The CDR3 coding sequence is TGTGCCAGCAGCTTAGTGGGTAGGGCAGCCGGGAGGAACACTGAAGCTTTCTTT.

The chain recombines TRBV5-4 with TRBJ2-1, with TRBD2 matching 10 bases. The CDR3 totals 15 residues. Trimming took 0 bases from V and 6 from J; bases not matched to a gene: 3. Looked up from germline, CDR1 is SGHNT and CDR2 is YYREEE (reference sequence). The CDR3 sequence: CASSLALAGANEQFF. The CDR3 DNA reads TGTGCCAGCAGCTTGGCTCTAGCGGGAGCCAATGAGCAGTTCTTC.

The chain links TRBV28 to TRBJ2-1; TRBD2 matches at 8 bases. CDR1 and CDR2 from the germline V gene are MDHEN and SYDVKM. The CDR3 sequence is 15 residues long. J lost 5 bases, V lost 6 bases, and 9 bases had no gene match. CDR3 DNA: TGTGCCAGCAGACCACAGCGGGAGCACGACAATGAGCAGTTCTTC. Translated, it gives CASRPQREHDNEQFF.